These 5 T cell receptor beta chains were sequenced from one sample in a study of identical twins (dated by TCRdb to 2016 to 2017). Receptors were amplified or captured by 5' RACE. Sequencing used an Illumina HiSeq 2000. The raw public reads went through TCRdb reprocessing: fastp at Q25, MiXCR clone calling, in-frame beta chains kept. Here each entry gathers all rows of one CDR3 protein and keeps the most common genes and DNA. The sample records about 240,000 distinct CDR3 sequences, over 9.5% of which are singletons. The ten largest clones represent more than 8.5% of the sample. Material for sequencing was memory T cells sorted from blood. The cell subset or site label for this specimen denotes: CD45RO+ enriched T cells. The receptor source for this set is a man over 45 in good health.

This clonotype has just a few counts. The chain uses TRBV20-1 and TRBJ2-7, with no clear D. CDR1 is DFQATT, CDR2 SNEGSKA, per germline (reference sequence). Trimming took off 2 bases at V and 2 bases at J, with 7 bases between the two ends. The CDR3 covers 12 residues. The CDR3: CSARPRPYEQYF. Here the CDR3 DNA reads TGCAGTGCTAGACCCAGGCCCTACGAGCAGTACTTC.

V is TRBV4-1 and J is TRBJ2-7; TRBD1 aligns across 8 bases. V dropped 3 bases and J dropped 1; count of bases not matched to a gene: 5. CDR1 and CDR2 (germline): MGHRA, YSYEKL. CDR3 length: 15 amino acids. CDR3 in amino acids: CASSQQGQGSYEQYF. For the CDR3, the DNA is TGCGCCAGCAGCCAGCAAGGACAGGGTTCCTACGAGCAGTACTTC.

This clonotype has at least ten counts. This CDR3 is CSAREPSGYEQYF. The DNA for the CDR3 is TGCAGTGCTAGAGAACCTAGCGGCTACGAGCAGTACTTC. This rearrangement joins TRBV20-1 to TRBJ2-7; 7 bases align to TRBD2. The CDR3 is 13 amino acids. Germline-derived CDR1 and CDR2 are DFQATT and SNEGSKA (reference sequence). V was pared by 0 bases and J by 3 bases, with 2 bases of the junction left unmatched.

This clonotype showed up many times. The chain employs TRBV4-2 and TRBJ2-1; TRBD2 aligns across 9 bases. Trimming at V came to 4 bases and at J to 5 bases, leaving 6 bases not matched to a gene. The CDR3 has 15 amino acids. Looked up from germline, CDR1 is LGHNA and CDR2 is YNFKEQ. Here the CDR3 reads CASSLKAGGNNEQFF. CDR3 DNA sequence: TGTGCCAGCAGCCTAAAAGCGGGAGGCAACAATGAGCAGTTCTTC.

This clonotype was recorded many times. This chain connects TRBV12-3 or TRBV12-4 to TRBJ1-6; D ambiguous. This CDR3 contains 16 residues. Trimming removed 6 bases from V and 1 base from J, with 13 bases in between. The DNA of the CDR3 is TGTGCCAGCAGGGGATCATTAGGGTCCTATAATTCACCCCTCCACTTT. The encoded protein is CASRGSLGSYNSPLHF.